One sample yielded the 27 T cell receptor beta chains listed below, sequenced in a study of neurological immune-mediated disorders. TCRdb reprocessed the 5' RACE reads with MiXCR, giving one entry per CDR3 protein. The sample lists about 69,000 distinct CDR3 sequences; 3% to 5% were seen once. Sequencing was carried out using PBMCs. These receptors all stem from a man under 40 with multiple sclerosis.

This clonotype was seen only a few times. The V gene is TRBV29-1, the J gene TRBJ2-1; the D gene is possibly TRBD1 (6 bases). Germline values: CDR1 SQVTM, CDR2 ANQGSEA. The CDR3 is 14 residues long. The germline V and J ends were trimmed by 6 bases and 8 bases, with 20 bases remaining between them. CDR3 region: CSVPVEGDIDEQFF. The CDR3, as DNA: TGCAGCGTCCCGGTTGAGGGGGATATCGATGAGCAGTTCTTC.

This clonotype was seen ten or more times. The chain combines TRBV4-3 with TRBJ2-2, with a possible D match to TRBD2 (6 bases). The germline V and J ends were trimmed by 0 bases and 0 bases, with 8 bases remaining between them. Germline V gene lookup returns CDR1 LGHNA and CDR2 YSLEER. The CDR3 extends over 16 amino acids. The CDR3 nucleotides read TGCGCCAGCAGCCAAGATCCGGGGGCGAACACCGGGGAGCTGTTTTTT. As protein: CASSQDPGANTGELFF.

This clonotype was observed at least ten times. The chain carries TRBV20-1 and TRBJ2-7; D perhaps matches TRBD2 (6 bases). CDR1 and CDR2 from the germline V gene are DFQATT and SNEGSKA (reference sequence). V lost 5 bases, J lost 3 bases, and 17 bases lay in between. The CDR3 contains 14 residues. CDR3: CSAQAGTAVYEQYF. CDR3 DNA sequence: TGCAGTGCTCAAGCCGGGACTGCCGTCTACGAGCAGTACTTC.

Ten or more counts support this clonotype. CDR3 in DNA: TGTGCCAGCAGCAGGAGACTAGCGGGGGCATACAATGAGCAGTTCTTC. As protein: CASSRRLAGAYNEQFF. This chain joins TRBV7-9 and TRBJ2-1; 12 bases match TRBD2. The V segment lost 5 bases and the J segment 4 bases; nucleotides outside the gene matches: 6. This CDR3 comprises 16 residues. From germline, CDR1 is SEHNR and CDR2 FQNEAQ (reference sequence).

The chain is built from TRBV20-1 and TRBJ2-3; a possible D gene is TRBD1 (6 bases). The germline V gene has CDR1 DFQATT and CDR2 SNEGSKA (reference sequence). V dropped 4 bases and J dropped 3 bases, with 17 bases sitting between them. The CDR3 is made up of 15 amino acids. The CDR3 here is CSANNRAYGTDTQYF. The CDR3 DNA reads TGCAGTGCTAACAACAGGGCTTATGGTACAGATACGCAGTATTTT.

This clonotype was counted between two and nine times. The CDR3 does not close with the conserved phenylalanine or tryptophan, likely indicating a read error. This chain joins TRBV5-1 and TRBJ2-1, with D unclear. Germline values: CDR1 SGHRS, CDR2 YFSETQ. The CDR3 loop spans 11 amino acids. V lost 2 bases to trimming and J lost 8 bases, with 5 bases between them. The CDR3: CASSLTHEQFN. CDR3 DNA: TGCGCCAGCAGCTTAACCCATGAGCAGTTCAAC.

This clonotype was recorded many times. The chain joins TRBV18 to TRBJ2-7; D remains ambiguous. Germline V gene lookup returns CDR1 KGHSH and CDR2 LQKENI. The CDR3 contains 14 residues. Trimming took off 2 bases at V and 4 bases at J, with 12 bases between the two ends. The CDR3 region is CASSPEPSLYEQYF. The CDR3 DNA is TGTGCCAGCTCACCAGAACCCAGTCTGTACGAGCAGTACTTC.

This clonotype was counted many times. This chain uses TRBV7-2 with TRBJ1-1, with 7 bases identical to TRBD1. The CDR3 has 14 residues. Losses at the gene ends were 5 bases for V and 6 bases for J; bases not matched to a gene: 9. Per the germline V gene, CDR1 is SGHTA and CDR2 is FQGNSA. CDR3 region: CASSTRQGGAEAFF. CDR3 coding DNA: TGTGCCAGCAGCACACGACAGGGAGGAGCTGAAGCTTTCTTT.

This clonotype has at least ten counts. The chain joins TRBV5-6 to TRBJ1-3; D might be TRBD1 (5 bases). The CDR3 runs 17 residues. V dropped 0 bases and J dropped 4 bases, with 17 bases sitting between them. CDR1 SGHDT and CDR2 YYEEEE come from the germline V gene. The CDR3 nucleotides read TGTGCCAGCAGCTTGGTTCGGGGACTTAGATGGGGAAACACCATATATTTT. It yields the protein CASSLVRGLRWGNTIYF. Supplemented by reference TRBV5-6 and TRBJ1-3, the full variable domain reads DAGVTQSPTHLIKTRGQQVTLRCSPKSGHDTVSWYQQALGQGPQFIFQYYEEEERQRGNFPDRFSGHQFPNYSSELNVNALLLGDSALYLCASSLVRGLRWGNTIYFGEGSWLTVV.

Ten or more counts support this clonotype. This CDR3 reads CASSRSTSGGYEQYF. As DNA, the CDR3 is TGTGCCAGCAGCCGGTCGACTAGCGGGGGTTACGAGCAGTACTTC. The chain joins TRBV3-1 to TRBJ2-7; 12 nucleotides align to TRBD2. CDR3 length: 15 residues. The germline V gene encodes CDR1 LGHDT and CDR2 YNNKEL (reference sequence). Germline trimming cut 4 bases from V and 4 bases from J; bases unmatched to any gene: 5.

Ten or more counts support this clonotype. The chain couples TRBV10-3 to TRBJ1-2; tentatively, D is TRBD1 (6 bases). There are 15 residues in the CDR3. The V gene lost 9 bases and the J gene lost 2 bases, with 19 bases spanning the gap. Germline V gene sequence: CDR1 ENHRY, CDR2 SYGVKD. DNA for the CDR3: TGTGCCATACATCCTTATGGACAGCAAAACTATGGCTACACCTTC. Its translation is CAIHPYGQQNYGYTF.

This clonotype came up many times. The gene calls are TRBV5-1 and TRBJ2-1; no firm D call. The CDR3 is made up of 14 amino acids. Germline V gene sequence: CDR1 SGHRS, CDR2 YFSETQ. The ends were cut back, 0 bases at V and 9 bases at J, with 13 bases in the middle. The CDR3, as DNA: TGCGCCAGCAGCTTGGCCGCTAGTGAGAGTGAGCAGTTCTTC. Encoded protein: CASSLAASESEQFF.

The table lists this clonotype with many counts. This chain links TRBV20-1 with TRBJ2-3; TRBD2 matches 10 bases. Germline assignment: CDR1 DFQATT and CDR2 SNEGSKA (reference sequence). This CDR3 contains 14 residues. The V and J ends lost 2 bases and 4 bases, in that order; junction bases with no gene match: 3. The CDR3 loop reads CSARSSGGPDTQYF. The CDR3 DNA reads TGCAGTGCTAGAAGTAGCGGGGGGCCAGATACGCAGTATTTT.

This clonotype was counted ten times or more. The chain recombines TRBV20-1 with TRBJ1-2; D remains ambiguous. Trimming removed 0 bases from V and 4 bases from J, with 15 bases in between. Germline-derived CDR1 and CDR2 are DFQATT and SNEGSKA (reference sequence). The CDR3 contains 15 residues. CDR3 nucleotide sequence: TGCAGTGCTAGAGATCGGCCTTCGCTAGGCTATGGCTACACCTTC. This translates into CSARDRPSLGYGYTF.

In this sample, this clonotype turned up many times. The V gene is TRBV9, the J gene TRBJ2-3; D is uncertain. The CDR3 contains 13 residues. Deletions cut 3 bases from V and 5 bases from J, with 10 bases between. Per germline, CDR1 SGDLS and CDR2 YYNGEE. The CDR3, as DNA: TGTGCCAGCAGCGCCGCGTGGGGAGATACGCAGTATTTT. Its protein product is CASSAAWGDTQYF.

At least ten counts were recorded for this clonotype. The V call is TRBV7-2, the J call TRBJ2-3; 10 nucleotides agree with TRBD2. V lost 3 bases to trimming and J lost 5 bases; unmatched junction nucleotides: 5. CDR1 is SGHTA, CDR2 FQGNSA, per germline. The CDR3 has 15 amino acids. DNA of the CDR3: TGTGCCAGCAGCTTTAGCGGGGGGCGGGAAGATACGCAGTATTTT. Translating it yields CASSFSGGREDTQYF. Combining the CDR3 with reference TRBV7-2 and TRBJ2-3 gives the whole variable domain GAGVSQSPSNKVTEKGKDVELRCDPISGHTALYWYRQSLGQGLEFLIYFQGNSAPDKSGLPSDRFSAERTGGSVSTLTIQRTQQEDSAVYLCASSFSGGREDTQYFGPGTRLTVL.

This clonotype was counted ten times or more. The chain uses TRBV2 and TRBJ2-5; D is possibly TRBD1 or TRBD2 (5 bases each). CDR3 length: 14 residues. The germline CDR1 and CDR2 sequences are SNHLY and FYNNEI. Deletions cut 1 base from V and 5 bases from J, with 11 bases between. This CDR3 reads CASSEGTREETQYF. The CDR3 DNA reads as TGTGCCAGCAGTGAAGGGACCAGGGAGGAGACCCAGTACTTC.

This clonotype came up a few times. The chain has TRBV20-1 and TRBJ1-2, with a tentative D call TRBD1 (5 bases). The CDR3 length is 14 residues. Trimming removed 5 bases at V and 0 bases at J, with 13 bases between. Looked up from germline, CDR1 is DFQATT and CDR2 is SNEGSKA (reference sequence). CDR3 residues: CSAQMTDPNYGYTF. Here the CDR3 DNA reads TGCAGTGCTCAAATGACAGACCCTAACTATGGCTACACCTTC.

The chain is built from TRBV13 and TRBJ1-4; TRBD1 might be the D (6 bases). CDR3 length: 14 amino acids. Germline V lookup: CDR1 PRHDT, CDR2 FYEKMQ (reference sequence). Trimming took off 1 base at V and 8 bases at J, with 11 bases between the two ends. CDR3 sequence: CASSLAGVVEKLFF. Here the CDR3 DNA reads TGTGCCAGCAGCTTAGCAGGGGTTGTGGAAAAACTGTTTTTT.

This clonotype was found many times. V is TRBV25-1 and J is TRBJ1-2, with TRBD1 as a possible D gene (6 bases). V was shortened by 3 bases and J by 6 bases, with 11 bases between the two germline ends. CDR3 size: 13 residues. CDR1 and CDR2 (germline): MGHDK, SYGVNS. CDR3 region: CASSDAGVDGYTF. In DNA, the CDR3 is TGTGCCAGCAGTGACGCAGGGGTCGATGGCTACACCTTC.

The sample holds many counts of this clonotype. In DNA form, the CDR3 reads TGCAGTGCTAGAGATGACAGGCCGATCAATCAGCCCCAGCATTTT. It codes for CSARDDRPINQPQHF. The chain links TRBV20-1 to TRBJ1-5, with D maybe TRBD1 (6 bases). V was pared by 0 bases and J by 3 bases, with 12 bases between. This CDR3 spans 15 amino acids. In germline, CDR1 is DFQATT, CDR2 SNEGSKA (reference sequence).

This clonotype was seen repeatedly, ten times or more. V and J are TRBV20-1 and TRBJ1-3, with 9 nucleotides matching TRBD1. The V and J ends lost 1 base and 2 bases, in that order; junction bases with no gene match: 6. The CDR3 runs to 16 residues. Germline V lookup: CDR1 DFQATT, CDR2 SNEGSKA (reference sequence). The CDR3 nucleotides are TGCAGTGCTAGAGCTAGAGACAGGGGGACTGGAAACACCATATATTTT. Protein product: CSARARDRGTGNTIYF.

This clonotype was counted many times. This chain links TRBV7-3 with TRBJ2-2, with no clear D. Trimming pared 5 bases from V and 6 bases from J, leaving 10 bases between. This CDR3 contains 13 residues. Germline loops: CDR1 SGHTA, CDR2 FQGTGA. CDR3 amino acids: CASSPLAAGELFF. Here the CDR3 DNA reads TGTGCCAGCAGCCCACTGGCTGCCGGGGAGCTGTTTTTT.

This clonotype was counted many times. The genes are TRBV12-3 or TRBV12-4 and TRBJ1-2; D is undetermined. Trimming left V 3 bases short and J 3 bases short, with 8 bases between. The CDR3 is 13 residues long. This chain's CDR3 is CASSFGFHYGYTF. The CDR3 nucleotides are TGTGCCAGCAGTTTCGGGTTTCACTATGGCTACACCTTC.

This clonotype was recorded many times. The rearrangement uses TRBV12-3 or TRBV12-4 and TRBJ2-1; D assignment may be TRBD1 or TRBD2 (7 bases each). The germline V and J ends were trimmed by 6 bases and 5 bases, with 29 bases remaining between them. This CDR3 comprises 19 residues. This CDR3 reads CASSTGQSLLGEGHNEQFF. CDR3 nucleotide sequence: TGTGCCAGCAGCACGGGACAGTCTTTACTAGGGGAGGGTCACAATGAGCAGTTCTTC.

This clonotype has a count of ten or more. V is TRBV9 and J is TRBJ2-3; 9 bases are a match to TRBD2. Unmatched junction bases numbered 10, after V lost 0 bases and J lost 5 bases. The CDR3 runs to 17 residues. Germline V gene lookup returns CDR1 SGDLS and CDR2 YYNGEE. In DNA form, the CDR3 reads TGTGCCAGCAGCGTAGGGGGCGGGGGGGCCGTAGAAGATACGCAGTATTTT. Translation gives CASSVGGGGAVEDTQYF.

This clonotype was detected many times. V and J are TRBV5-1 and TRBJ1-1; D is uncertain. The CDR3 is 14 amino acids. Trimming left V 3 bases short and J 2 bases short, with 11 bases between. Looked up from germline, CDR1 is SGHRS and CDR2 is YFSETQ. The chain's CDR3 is CASSSDDFNTEAFF. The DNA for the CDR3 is TGCGCCAGCAGCTCGGATGACTTTAACACTGAAGCTTTCTTT.